These T cell receptor beta chains were read from a single sample in a study of shared clonotypes between healthy human individuals. Produced via immunoSEQ multiplex PCR; TCRdb's table is partial and in-frame only. The repertoire includes around 2.5 million clones, more than 85% of them detected once, and 0.35% to 0.45% sits in the top ten. The material sequenced was naive CD4+ T cells from PBMCs. All receptors come from a man between 18 and 35 years old in good health. Some clones in this sample may be carry-over from other donors' samples. CDR3s include the opening cysteine and the closing phenylalanine or tryptophan. The order of the fields is clone size, V gene, J gene, CDR3 protein. Where a row states a size, it is once, few, many or the class of an expanded clone; other rows omit it.

clone_size: -; v_call: TRBV2; j_call: TRBJ1-1; cdr3_aa: CATMSGGRTEAFF
clone_size: -; v_call: TRBV5-1; j_call: TRBJ2-1; cdr3_aa: CASAKDRGENEQFF
clone_size: -; v_call: TRBV2; j_call: TRBJ2-3; cdr3_aa: CASSPRGPGFLLGTQYF
clone_size: few; v_call: TRBV28; j_call: TRBJ2-7; cdr3_aa: CASSGLGGAAYEQYF
clone_size: once; v_call: TRBV6-1; j_call: TRBJ2-1; cdr3_aa: CASSGGVPSSYNEQFF
clone_size: -; v_call: TRBV11-2; j_call: TRBJ2-3; cdr3_aa: CASSALAGRADTQYF
clone_size: -; v_call: TRBV7-3; j_call: TRBJ1-2; cdr3_aa: CASSPTGQGGGYTF
clone_size: -; v_call: TRBV27; j_call: TRBJ1-3; cdr3_aa: CASSWDRDGGNTIYF
clone_size: -; v_call: TRBV18; j_call: TRBJ2-2; cdr3_aa: CASSPRRDWILTGELFF
clone_size: -; v_call: TRBV9; j_call: TRBJ1-5; cdr3_aa: CASSVGGHNQPQHF
clone_size: once; v_call: TRBV9; j_call: TRBJ1-5; cdr3_aa: CASGGPSLMQPQHF
clone_size: -; v_call: TRBV7-9; j_call: TRBJ2-3; cdr3_aa: CASSRRQGAADTQYF
clone_size: few; v_call: TRBV15; j_call: TRBJ2-7; cdr3_aa: CATSSGTEPSEQYF
clone_size: -; v_call: TRBV2; j_call: TRBJ1-5; cdr3_aa: CASSFMRGDQPQHF
clone_size: -; v_call: TRBV5-4; j_call: TRBJ2-6; cdr3_aa: CASSLVGAGANVLTF
clone_size: -; v_call: TRBV5-1; j_call: TRBJ2-2; cdr3_aa: CASSLGAAGTGELFF
clone_size: -; v_call: TRBV10-3; j_call: TRBJ2-7; cdr3_aa: CATSGGSYEQYF
clone_size: -; v_call: TRBV30; j_call: TRBJ2-5; cdr3_aa: CAWSVVLEETQYF
clone_size: -; v_call: TRBV6-5; j_call: TRBJ2-1; cdr3_aa: CASSTMGPYREQFF
clone_size: -; v_call: TRBV7-6; j_call: TRBJ2-2; cdr3_aa: CASSYRWLNTGELFF